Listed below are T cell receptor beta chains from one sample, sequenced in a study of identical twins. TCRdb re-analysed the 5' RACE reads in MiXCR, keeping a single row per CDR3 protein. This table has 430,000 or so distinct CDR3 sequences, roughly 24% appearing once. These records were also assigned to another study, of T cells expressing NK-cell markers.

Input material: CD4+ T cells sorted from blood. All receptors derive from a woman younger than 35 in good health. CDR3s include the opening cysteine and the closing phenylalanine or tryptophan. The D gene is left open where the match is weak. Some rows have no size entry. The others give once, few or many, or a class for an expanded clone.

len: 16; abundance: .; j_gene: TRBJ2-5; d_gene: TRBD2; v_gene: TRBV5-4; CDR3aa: CASSLEGLAVQETQYF; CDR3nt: TGTGCCAGCAGCTTGGAGGGACTAGCGGTCCAAGAGACCCAGTACTTC
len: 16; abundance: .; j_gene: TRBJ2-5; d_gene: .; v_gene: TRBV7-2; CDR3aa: CASSFPRLVASETQYF; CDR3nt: TGTGCCAGCAGCTTTCCCCGACTAGTAGCCTCGGAGACCCAGTACTTC
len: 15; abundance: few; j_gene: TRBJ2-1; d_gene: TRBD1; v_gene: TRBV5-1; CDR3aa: CASSLGPGQYNEQFF; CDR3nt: TGCGCCAGCAGCTTGGGACCGGGACAGTACAATGAGCAGTTCTTC
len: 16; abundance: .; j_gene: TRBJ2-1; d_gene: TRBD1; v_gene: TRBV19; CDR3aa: CASSAGDREVASEQFF; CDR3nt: TGTGCCAGTAGTGCCGGGGACAGGGAGGTGGCCAGTGAGCAGTTCTTC
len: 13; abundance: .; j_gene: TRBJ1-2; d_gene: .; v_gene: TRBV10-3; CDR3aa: CAISVGGNYGYTF; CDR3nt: TGTGCCATCAGTGTGGGTGGCAACTATGGCTACACCTTC
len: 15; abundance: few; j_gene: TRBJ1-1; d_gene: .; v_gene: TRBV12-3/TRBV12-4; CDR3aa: CASTLHVSLNTEAFF; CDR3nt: TGTGCCAGCACCCTGCATGTAAGTCTGAACACTGAAGCTTTCTTT
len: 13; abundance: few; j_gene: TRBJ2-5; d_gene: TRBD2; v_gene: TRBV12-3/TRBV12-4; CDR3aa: CASSWGGMETQYF; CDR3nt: TGTGCCAGCAGTTGGGGAGGGATGGAGACCCAGTACTTC
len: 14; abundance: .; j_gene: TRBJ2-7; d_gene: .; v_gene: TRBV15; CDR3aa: CATSRGGGNYEQYF; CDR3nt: TGTGCCACCAGCAGAGGAGGGGGAAACTACGAGCAGTACTTC
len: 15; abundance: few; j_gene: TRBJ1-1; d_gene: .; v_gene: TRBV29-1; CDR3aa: CSVVLRVHMALEAFF; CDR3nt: TGCAGCGTTGTCCTTCGTGTCCATATGGCCCTTGAAGCTTTCTTT
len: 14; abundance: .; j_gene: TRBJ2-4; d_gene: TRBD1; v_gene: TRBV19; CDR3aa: CASSIGGTGSFQYF; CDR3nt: TGTGCCAGTAGTATCGGCGGGACAGGTTCTTTTCAGTACTTC
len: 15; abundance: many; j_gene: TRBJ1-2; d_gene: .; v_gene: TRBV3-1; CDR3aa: CASSEAGRINYGYTF; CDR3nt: TGTGCCAGCAGCGAAGCCGGACGGATTAACTATGGCTACACCTTC
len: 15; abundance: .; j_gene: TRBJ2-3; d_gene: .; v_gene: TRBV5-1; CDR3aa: CASSFSAQSTDTQYF; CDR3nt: TGCGCCAGCAGCTTTAGCGCGCAAAGCACAGATACGCAGTATTTT
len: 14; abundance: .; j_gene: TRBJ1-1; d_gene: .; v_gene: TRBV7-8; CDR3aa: CASSLLSRGTEAFF; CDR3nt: TGTGCCAGCAGCTTACTGTCCCGCGGGACTGAAGCTTTCTTT
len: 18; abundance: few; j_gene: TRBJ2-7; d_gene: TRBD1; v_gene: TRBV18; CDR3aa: CASSPPSILAGGRYEQYF; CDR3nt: TGTGCCAGCTCACCACCGAGTATTCTGGCAGGGGGTCGCTACGAGCAGTACTTC
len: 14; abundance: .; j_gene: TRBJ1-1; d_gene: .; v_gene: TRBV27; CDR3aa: CASSPHVINTEAFF; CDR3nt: TGTGCCAGCAGTCCCCATGTTATAAACACTGAAGCTTTCTTT
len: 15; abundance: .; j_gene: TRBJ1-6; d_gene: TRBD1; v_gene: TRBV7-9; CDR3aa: CASSQQGFKGSPLHF; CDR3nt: TGTGCCAGCAGCCAACAGGGGTTTAAGGGTTCACCCCTCCACTTT
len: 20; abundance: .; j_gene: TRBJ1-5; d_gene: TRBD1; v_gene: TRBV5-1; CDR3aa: CASSTWKDRGLRDSNQPQHF; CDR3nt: TGCGCCAGCAGCACGTGGAAGGACAGGGGTCTGAGGGATAGCAATCAGCCCCAGCATTTT
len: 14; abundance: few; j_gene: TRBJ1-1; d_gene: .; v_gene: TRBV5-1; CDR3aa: CASSLAHQGTEAFF; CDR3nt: TGCGCCAGCAGCTTGGCACATCAGGGCACTGAAGCTTTCTTT
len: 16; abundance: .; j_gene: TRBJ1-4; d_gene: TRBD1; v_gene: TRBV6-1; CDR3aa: CASSDRGLATNEKLFF; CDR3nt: TGTGCCAGCAGCGACAGGGGACTTGCAACTAATGAAAAACTGTTTTTT
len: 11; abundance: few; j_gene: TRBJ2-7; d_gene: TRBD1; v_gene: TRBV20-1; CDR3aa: CSALRGNEQYF; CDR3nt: TGCAGTGCTCTCAGGGGGAATGAGCAGTACTTC
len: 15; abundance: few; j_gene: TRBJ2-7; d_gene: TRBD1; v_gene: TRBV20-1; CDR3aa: CSASLGQGSSYEQYF; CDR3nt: TGCAGTGCTAGCCTGGGACAGGGAAGCTCCTACGAGCAGTACTTC
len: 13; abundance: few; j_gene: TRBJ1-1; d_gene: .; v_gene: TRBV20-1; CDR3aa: CSARRGGETEAFF; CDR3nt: TGCAGTGCTAGAAGGGGCGGTGAGACTGAAGCTTTCTTT
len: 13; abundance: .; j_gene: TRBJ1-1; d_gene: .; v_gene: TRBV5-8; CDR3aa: CASSLGGPTEAFF; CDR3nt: TGTGCCAGCAGCTTGGGGGGTCCCACTGAAGCTTTCTTT
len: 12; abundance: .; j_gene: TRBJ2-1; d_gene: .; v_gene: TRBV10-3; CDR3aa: CAISESRNEQFF; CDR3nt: TGTGCCATCAGTGAGAGTCGGAATGAGCAGTTCTTC
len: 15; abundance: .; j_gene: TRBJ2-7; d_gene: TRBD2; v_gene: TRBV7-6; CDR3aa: CASSPQAGPTYEQYF; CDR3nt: TGTGCCAGCAGCCCACAAGCGGGACCCACCTACGAGCAGTACTTC
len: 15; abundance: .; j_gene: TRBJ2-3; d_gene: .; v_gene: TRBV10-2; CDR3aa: CASRVSGPSTDTQYF; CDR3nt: TGCGCCAGCAGGGTCAGCGGACCTAGCACAGATACGCAGTATTTT
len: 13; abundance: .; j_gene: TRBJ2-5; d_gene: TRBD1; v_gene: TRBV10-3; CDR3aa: CAISRGGWETQYF; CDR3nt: TGTGCCATCAGTCGAGGGGGCTGGGAGACCCAGTACTTC
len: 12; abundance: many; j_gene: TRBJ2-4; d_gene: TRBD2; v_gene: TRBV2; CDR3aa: CASRSSGNIQYF; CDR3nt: TGTGCCAGCAGGTCTAGCGGAAACATTCAGTACTTC
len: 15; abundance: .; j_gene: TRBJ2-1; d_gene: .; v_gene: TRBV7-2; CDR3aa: CASSSQGLPYNEQFF; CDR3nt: TGTGCCAGCAGCTCACAGGGACTCCCCTACAATGAGCAGTTCTTC
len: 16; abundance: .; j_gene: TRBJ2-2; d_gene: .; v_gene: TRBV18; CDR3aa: CASSPLLDFNTGELFF; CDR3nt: TGTGCCAGCTCACCACTTCTTGATTTCAACACCGGGGAGCTGTTTTTT
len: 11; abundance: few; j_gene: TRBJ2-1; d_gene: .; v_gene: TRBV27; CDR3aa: CASTPGRTLYF; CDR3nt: TGTGCCAGCACCCCTGGCAGGACACTCTACTTC
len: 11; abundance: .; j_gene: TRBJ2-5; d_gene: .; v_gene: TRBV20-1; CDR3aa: CSAAKQETQYF; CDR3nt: TGCAGTGCTGCAAAACAAGAGACCCAGTACTTC
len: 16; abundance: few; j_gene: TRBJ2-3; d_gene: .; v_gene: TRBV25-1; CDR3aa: CASSDHRGGRTDTQYF; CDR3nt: TGTGCCAGCAGTGATCACAGGGGAGGTCGAACAGATACGCAGTATTTT
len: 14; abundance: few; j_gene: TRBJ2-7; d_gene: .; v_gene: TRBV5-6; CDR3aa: CASKRAPGSYEQYF; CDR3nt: TGTGCCAGCAAACGAGCTCCAGGGAGCTACGAGCAGTACTTC
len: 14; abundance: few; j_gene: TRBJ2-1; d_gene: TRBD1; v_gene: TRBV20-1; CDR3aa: CSALPGQIYNEQFF; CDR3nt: TGCAGTGCTCTACCGGGACAGATCTACAATGAGCAGTTCTTC
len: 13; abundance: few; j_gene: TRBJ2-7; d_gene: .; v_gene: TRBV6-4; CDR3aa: CASSDRGRNEQYF; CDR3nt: TGTGCCAGCAGTGACCGGGGGAGGAACGAGCAGTACTTC
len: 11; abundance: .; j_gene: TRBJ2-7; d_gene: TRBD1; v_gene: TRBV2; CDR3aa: CASSYRTGQYF; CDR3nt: TGTGCCAGCAGCTACCGGACAGGGCAGTACTTC
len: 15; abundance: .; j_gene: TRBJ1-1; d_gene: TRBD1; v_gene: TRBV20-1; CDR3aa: CSARGGQSMNTEAFF; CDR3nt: TGCAGTGCTAGAGGGGGACAGAGCATGAACACTGAAGCTTTCTTT
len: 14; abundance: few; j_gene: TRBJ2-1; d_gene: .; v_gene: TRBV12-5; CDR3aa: CASGLVLMAQVQFF; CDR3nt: TGTGCTAGTGGTTTGGTTTTAATGGCTCAAGTGCAGTTCTTC
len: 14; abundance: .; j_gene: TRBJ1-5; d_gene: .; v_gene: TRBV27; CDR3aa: CASSLREGGQPQHF; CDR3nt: TGTGCCAGCAGTTTAAGGGAGGGTGGTCAGCCCCAGCATTTT
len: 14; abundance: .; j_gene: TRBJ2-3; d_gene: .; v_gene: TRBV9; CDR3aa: CASSTRPSTDTQYF; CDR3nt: TGTGCCAGCAGCACTCGCCCTAGCACAGATACGCAGTATTTT
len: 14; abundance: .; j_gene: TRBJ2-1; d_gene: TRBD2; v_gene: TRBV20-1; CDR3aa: CSAQTGRAPNEQFF; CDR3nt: TGCAGTGCCCAGACCGGGAGGGCTCCTAATGAGCAGTTCTTC
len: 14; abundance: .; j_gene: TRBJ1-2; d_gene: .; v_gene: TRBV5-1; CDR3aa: CASSLGGQNYGYTF; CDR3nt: TGCGCCAGCAGCTTGGGTGGTCAAAACTATGGCTACACCTTC
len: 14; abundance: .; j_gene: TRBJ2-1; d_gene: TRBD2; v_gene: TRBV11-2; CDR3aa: CASSLDPSSGEQFF; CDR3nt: TGTGCCAGCAGCTTAGATCCCTCTAGCGGTGAGCAGTTCTTC
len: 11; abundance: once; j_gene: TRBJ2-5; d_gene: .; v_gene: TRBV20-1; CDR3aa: CSASDSETQYF; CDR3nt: TGCAGTGCTAGTGATTCGGAGACCCAGTACTTC
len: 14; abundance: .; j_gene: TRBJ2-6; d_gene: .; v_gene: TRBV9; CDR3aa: CASSVDPGANVLTF; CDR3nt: TGTGCCAGCAGCGTAGACCCTGGGGCCAACGTCCTGACTTTC
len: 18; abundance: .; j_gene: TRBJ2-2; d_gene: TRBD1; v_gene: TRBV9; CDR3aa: CASSVGSGTGDAAGELFF; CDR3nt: TGTGCCAGCAGCGTAGGATCTGGGACAGGGGACGCCGCCGGGGAGCTGTTTTTT
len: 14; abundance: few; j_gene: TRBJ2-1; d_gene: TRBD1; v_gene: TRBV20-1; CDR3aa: CSAIDRGRNNEQFF; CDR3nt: TGCAGTGCCATCGACAGGGGGCGCAACAATGAGCAGTTCTTC